This TCR beta chain was sequenced in a study of cytomegalovirus exposure and HLA in healthy donors. The V end lost 2 bases, the J end lost 6 bases, and 16 bases lay between the germline ends. This CDR3 region has 15 residues. Germline CDR1 MNHEY, CDR2 SMNVEV (reference sequence). The PCR ran on 60 Vbeta and 13 Jbeta primers. Profiling relied on immunoSEQ multiplex PCR, and the TCRdb table lists in-frame clones only, not all of them. This sample carries roughly 140,000 clones, about three quarters of them seen once, and the ten largest clones take roughly 0.69%. Material: PBMCs. This TCR was sampled from a male donor in good health and CMV-seronegative. The V call is TRBV27, the J call TRBJ1-2; D possibly corresponds to TRBD1 (6 bases). The CDR3 loop reads CASSLIFGGANGYTF. The CDR3 DNA reads as TGTGCCAGCAGTTTAATCTTCGGGGGGGCTAATGGCTACACCTTC.